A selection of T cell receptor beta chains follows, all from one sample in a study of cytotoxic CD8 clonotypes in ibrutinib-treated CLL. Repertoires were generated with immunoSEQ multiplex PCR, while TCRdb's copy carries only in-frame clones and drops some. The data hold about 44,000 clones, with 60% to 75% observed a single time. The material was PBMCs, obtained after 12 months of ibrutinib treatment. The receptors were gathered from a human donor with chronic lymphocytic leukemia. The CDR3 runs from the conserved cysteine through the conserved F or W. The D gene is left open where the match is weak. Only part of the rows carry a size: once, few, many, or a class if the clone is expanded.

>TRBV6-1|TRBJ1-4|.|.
CASKGHANEKLFF
TGTGCCAGCAAGGGGCATGCGAATGAAAAACTGTTTTTT
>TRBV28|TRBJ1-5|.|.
CASSLTRVPRNQPQHF
TGTGCCAGCAGTTTGACCAGGGTTCCTCGCAATCAGCCCCAGCATTTT
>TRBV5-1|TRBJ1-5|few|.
CASLQGKTQHF
TGCGCCAGTCTCCAGGGCAAGACCCAGCATTTT
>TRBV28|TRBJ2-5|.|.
CASSAPQGRKETQYF
TGTGCCAGCAGTGCGCCGCAGGGGCGGAAAGAGACCCAGTACTTC
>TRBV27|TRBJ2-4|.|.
CASSPLRDIGSVDIQYF
TGTGCCAGCAGTCCCCTCCGGGACATAGGTAGTGTGGACATTCAGTACTTC
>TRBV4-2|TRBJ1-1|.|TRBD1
CASSLTGTGTEAFF
TGTGCCAGCAGCCTCACCGGGACAGGTACTGAAGCTTTCTTT
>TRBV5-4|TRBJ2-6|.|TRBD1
CASSAGQVGDWANVLTF
TGTGCCAGCAGCGCTGGACAGGTCGGAGACTGGGCCAACGTCCTGACTTTC
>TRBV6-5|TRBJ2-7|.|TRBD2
CASSYSGREFYEQYF
TGTGCCAGCAGTTACTCGGGGCGGGAGTTCTACGAGCAGTACTTC
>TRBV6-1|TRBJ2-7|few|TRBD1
CASSGQGIGEQYF
TGTGCCAGCAGCGGACAGGGAATAGGCGAGCAGTACTTC
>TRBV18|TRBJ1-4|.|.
CASSPPTGGTNEKLFF
TGTGCCAGCTCACCACCGACGGGGGGGACTAATGAAAAACTGTTTTTT
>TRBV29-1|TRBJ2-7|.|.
CSVERGYEQYF
TGCAGCGTAGAACGGGGGTACGAGCAGTACTTC
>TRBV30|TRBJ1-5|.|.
CAWSHRAEQPQHF
TGTGCCTGGAGTCACAGGGCCGAACAGCCCCAGCATTTT
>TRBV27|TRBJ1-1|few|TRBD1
CASSPTGVSTEAFF
TGTGCCAGCAGCCCGACAGGGGTATCCACTGAAGCTTTCTTT
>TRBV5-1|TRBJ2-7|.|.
CASSLQPLGGGGWTEQYF
TGCGCCAGCAGCTTGCAACCGTTAGGGGGAGGGGGTTGGACCGAGCAGTACTTC
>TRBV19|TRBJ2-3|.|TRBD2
CASSPGLAGDEVSTNRGTDTQYF
TGTGCCAGTAGTCCGGGACTAGCGGGAGATGAGGTGAGTACGAACAGGGGCACAGATACGCAGTATTTT
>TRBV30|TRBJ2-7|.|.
CAWSTGSHEQYF
TGTGCCTGGAGCACAGGGAGCCACGAGCAGTACTTC
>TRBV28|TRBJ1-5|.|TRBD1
CASSSTRDRESRQPQHF
TGTGCCAGCAGTTCCACCCGGGACAGGGAGTCGCGTCAGCCCCAGCATTTT
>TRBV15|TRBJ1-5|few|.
CATSRDDQPQHF
TGTGCCACCAGCAGAGATGATCAGCCCCAGCATTTT